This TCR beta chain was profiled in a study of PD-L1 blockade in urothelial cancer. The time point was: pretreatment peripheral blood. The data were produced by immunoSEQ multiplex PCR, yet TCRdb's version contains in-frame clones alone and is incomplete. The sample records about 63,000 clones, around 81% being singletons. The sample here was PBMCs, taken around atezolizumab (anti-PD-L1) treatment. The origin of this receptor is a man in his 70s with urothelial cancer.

The CDR3 protein is CASSVSGTSGAGADTQYF. The CDR3, as DNA: TGTGCCAGCAGCGTCTCCGGGACTAGCGGGGCCGGCGCAGATACGCAGTATTTT. The chain combines TRBV9 with TRBJ2-3; 13 bases line up with TRBD2. This CDR3 contains 18 residues. Germline assignment: CDR1 SGDLS and CDR2 YYNGEE. V lost 2 bases and J lost 4; bases outside the gene matches: 10.